One TCR beta chain is described in this entry. What it binds is unknown. These data are taken from a study of T-cell memory formation after mild COVID-19. Study findings and constraints: The study detected some responding clones in pre-infection memory, suggesting cross-reactive memory joined.

MiXCR was run by TCRdb on the 5' RACE reads, yielding one entry per CDR3 protein. The repertoire includes tens of thousands of distinct CDR3 sequences, approximately 16% of them detected once, and 31% sits in the top ten. The CDR3 runs 13 residues. Trimming cost V 2 bases and J 3 bases, with 8 bases left between them. Germline assignment: CDR1 SGHTA and CDR2 FQGNSA. Input material: PBMCs or a T cell subset sorted from them (not recorded which). This receptor was obtained from an adult woman who had mild COVID-19 (a few samples of this study predate the infection). Cell type and time point are not known. The chain has TRBV7-2 and TRBJ2-7; D uncertain. DNA of the CDR3: TGTGCCAGCAGCTTACCAGCGAACTACGAGCAGTACTTC. Amino acid sequence: CASSLPANYEQYF. Looking up the rest from reference TRBV7-2 and TRBJ2-7 gives the full variable domain: GAGVSQSPSNKVTEKGKDVELRCDPISGHTALYWYRQSLGQGLEFLIYFQGNSAPDKSGLPSDRFSAERTGGSVSTLTIQRTQQEDSAVYLCASSLPANYEQYFGPGTRLTVT.